A single sample is the source of the 22 T cell receptor beta chains below, sequenced in a study of T cell responses to AZD1222 COVID-19 vaccine. Profiled with immunoSEQ multiplex PCR; TCRdb holds only in-frame clones, not every one. Of approximately 160,000 clones listed, approximately 90% are singletons. Sample: peripheral blood, taken on day 0 of AZD1222 vaccination. These receptors all come from an adult in good health.

The chain carries TRBV3-1 (or the pseudogene TRBV3-2) and TRBJ2-7; no reliable D call. The length of the CDR3 is 15 residues. The germline V and J ends were trimmed by 6 bases and 0 bases, with 15 bases remaining between them. In germline, CDR1 is LGHDT, CDR2 YNNKEL (reference sequence). The CDR3 DNA follows: TGTGCCAGCAGGCTCTTGGCGGTGAGCTCCTACGAGCAGTACTTC. It is translated as CASRLLAVSSYEQYF.

The chain couples TRBV3-1 (or the pseudogene TRBV3-2) to TRBJ1-2; D is possibly TRBD1 (5 bases). The CDR3 is 13 amino acids. Trimming took off 1 base at V and 8 bases at J, with 11 bases between the two ends. Per germline, CDR1 LGHDT and CDR2 YNNKEL (reference sequence). CDR3 DNA: TGTGCCAGCAGCCAAGGGGGGGTTTGGGGCTACACCTTC. Protein: CASSQGGVWGYTF.

J is TRBJ2-5 and V is TRBV9; the match to TRBD2 covers 8 bases. The CDR3 covers 15 residues. Looked up from germline, CDR1 is SGDLS and CDR2 is YYNGEE. The V gene end was trimmed by 3 bases and the J gene end by 2 bases; junction bases not matched to a gene: 6. The CDR3 coding sequence is TGTGCCAGCAGCGCCACGGGACTAGATCAAGAGACCCAGTACTTC. Translated: CASSATGLDQETQYF.

The CDR3 region is CASSQPSGNIQYF. The CDR3 coding sequence is TGCGCCAGCAGCCAACCCTCAGGAAACATTCAGTACTTC. V usage is TRBV5-1 and J usage is TRBJ2-4; D unclear. CDR3 length equals 13 residues. The germline CDR1 and CDR2 sequences are SGHRS and YFSETQ. Trimming left V 4 bases short and J 6 bases short, with 11 bases between.

Only one count was recorded for this clone. This sequence joins TRBV30 and TRBJ1-1; a weak D match, TRBD1 (5 bases). Trimming removed 1 base from V and 0 bases from J, with 9 bases in between. This CDR3 spans 14 amino acids. Germline V gives CDR1 GTSNPN, CDR2 SVGIG (reference sequence). CDR3: CAWSERGMNTEAFF. The DNA for the CDR3 is TGTGCCTGGAGTGAGAGGGGCATGAACACTGAAGCTTTCTTT.

The chain combines TRBV5-8 with TRBJ2-1; D gene ambiguous. The V gene's germline CDR1 is SGHTS and CDR2 YDEGEE. CDR3 size: 16 residues. Trimming pared 0 bases from V and 14 bases from J, leaving 24 bases between. The CDR3 bases are TGTGCCAGCAGCTTGGGAGGAAGGACGGGTCATCGAGAGGAGTTCTTC. This translates into CASSLGGRTGHREEFF.

V and J are TRBV7-9 and TRBJ1-2; no reliable D call. The CDR3 is 12 residues long. Trimming left V 1 base short and J 5 bases short, with 5 bases between. The germline gives CDR1 SEHNR, CDR2 FQNEAQ (reference sequence). CDR3 protein: CASSLDGYGYTF. In nucleotides, the CDR3 is TGTGCCAGCAGCTTAGATGGATATGGCTACACCTTC.

Points on this clone: At one end, the junction sequence differs from germline, possibly due to a read error. The rearrangement uses TRBV29-1 and TRBJ2-1, with 7 bases fitting TRBD2. The CDR3 totals 11 residues. Germline CDR1 is SQVTM and CDR2 is ANQGSEA. This CDR3 is CSVARDYDQFF. DNA for the CDR3: TGCAGCGTTGCCCGGGACTATGACCAGTTCTTC.

The chain couples TRBV4-1 to TRBJ1-1; possible D gene TRBD1, 6 bases. CDR1 and CDR2 from the germline V gene are MGHRA and YSYEKL. The V and J ends lost 5 bases and 0 bases respectively, with 10 bases between them. The CDR3 has 14 residues. The CDR3 nucleotides are TGCGCCAGCAGCGCGGGGACATTGAACACTGAAGCTTTCTTT. Translation: CASSAGTLNTEAFF.

The gene calls are TRBV27 and TRBJ1-6; 7 nucleotides match TRBD1. With V trimmed by 4 bases and J by 7 bases, 4 bases remained unmatched. This CDR3 is built from 14 residues. Germline values: CDR1 MNHEY, CDR2 SMNVEV (reference sequence). CDR3 loop: CASSYRDRNSPLHF. DNA of the CDR3: TGTGCCAGCAGTTACCGGGACAGAAATTCACCCCTCCACTTT.

This sequence joins TRBV1 and TRBJ1-3; the tabulated D call, TRBD1, remains unverified against the DNA. TRBV1 is flagged as a pseudogene. This CDR3 contains 16 residues. The chain's CDR3 is CTSSSRQESSGNTIYF. The CDR3 nucleotides read TGCACCAGCAGCTCGCGACAGGAGAGCTCTGGAAACACCATATATTTT.

The chain joins TRBV6-5 to TRBJ1-1; the D gene is possibly TRBD1 (6 bases). Germline lookup yields CDR1 MNHEY and CDR2 SVGAGI. V was trimmed by 4 bases and J by 0 bases, leaving 12 bases between them. The CDR3 contains 15 residues. As DNA, the CDR3 is TGTGCCAGCAGTTCGCCACAGGGCCTGAACACTGAAGCTTTCTTT. Translating it yields CASSSPQGLNTEAFF.

The rearrangement uses TRBV4-2 and TRBJ2-7, with 9 bases identical to TRBD1. Germline lookup yields CDR1 LGHNA and CDR2 YNFKEQ. Germline trimming cut 4 bases from V and 4 bases from J; bases unmatched to any gene: 5. The CDR3 covers 14 residues. CDR3 in DNA: TGTGCCAGCAGCCTCGGGACAGGGCAGTACGAGCAGTACTTC. It is translated as CASSLGTGQYEQYF.

This CDR3 reads CASSMGQGENSPLHF. CDR3 coding DNA: TGTGCCAGTAGTATGGGACAGGGGGAGAATTCACCCCTCCACTTT. This rearrangement joins TRBV19 to TRBJ1-6, with 11 bases lining up with TRBD1. The V and J ends lost 3 bases and 7 bases, in that order; junction bases with no gene match: 2. CDR3 length equals 15 residues. The germline CDR1 and CDR2 sequences are LNHDA and SQIVND (reference sequence).

A word on this clone: This CDR3 is also generated by other DNA sequences in the sample. V gene TRBV5-8 combines with J gene TRBJ1-4; D is unclear. CDR1 and CDR2 from the germline V gene are SGHTS and YDEGEE. This CDR3 has 14 residues. V was shortened by 0 bases and J by 5 bases, with 8 bases between the two germline ends. As DNA, the CDR3 is TGTGCCAGCAGCTTGGGGGGTTCAAATGAAAAACTGTTTTTT. Protein product: CASSLGGSNEKLFF.

This clone was seen only once. V is TRBV30 and J is TRBJ2-3; unclear D gene. The CDR3 has 12 amino acids. The V gene's germline CDR1 is GTSNPN and CDR2 SVGIG (reference sequence). Trimming pared 6 bases from V and 6 bases from J, leaving 13 bases between. The CDR3 is CACTDPSDTQYF. CDR3 bases: TGTGCCTGTACAGACCCCTCGGATACGCAGTATTTT.

V is TRBV2 and J is TRBJ2-2; 8 bases are a match to TRBD1. CDR1 SNHLY and CDR2 FYNNEI come from the germline V gene. V shed 6 bases, J shed 6 bases, and the junction held 9 bases outside the gene matches. This CDR3 contains 15 residues. The DNA for the CDR3 is TGTGCCAGCAGCCCGACAGGGGAGGTCGCCGGGGAGCTGTTTTTT. This translates into CASSPTGEVAGELFF.

The chain links TRBV9 to TRBJ1-1, with 7 bases matching TRBD1. V dropped 0 bases and J dropped 1; count of bases not matched to a gene: 3. This CDR3 comprises 15 residues. CDR1 and CDR2 (germline): SGDLS, YYNGEE. CDR3 loop: CASSVDDRANTEAFF. CDR3 coding DNA: TGTGCCAGCAGCGTAGATGACAGGGCGAACACTGAAGCTTTCTTT.

This clone was observed a handful of times. This chain links TRBV4-3 with TRBJ2-1, with 12 bases matching TRBD2. The length of the CDR3 is 16 residues. CDR1 is LGHNA and CDR2 is YSLEER in the germline V gene. After removal of 2 bases from V and 7 bases from J, the junction contained 6 bases not matched to a gene. CDR3 coding DNA: TGCGCCAGCAGCCAACGGCTAGCGGGGGGGCCTAATGAGCAGTTCTTC. The encoded protein is CASSQRLAGGPNEQFF.

This clone was detected only a few times. The J gene is TRBJ1-6, the V gene TRBV5-5; 9 bases are a match to TRBD1. CDR1 and CDR2 (germline): SGHKS, YYEKEE (reference sequence). Unmatched junction bases numbered 9, after V lost 4 bases and J lost 10 bases. This CDR3 has 15 amino acids. CDR3 sequence reads: CASSLGQGRESPLHF. As DNA, the CDR3 is TGTGCCAGCAGCCTAGGACAGGGGAGAGAGTCACCCCTCCACTTT. Together with reference TRBV5-5 and TRBJ1-6, the CDR3 gives the full variable domain: DAGVTQSPTHLIKTRGQQVTLRCSPISGHKSVSWYQQVLGQGPQFIFQYYEKEERGRGNFPDRFSARQFPNYSSELNVNALLLGDSALYLCASSLGQGRESPLHFGNGTRLTVT.

The rearrangement joins TRBV6-2 or TRBV6-3 to TRBJ1-2, with TRBD1 as a possible D gene (6 bases). The CDR3 loop spans 14 amino acids. Trimming took 5 bases from V and 4 from J, leaving 14 bases between them. Germline V CDR1 and CDR2: MNHEY, SVGEGT. The CDR3 is CASSDRLTGYGYTF. The CDR3 DNA follows: TGTGCCAGCAGTGACAGGCTTACGGGCTATGGCTACACCTTC.

This clone was found a few times. V is TRBV6-2 or TRBV6-3 and J is TRBJ2-3; no reliable D call. V lost 3 bases and J 2 bases, leaving 12 bases between the germline ends. Per germline, CDR1 MNHEY and CDR2 SVGEGT. The CDR3 loop spans 15 amino acids. CDR3 sequence: CASSYGFRNTDTQYF. In DNA form, the CDR3 reads TGTGCCAGCAGTTATGGGTTCAGAAACACAGATACGCAGTATTTT.